This entry concerns a single T cell receptor beta chain. There is no known antigen for this receptor. Base quality data are lacking; no much larger clone is found one base away. The data were taken from a study of regulatory T cells in long-lasting Graves disease (dated by TCRdb to about 2021). About the study as a whole: Antithyroid drugs had been taken for less than 3 months by newly diagnosed Graves' disease patients. This study used TCR sequencing and RNA sequencing of peripheral blood to compare persistent Graves' disease patients against newly diagnosed Graves' disease patients. The study was conducted in China and was registered as a clinical trial. A total of roughly 35 samples were covered by TCR sequencing, comprising some 13 persistent and around 20 newly diagnosed Graves' disease patients.

The intended sense of this specimen's time point label: newly diagnosed GD, antithyroid drugs for less than 3 months. RNA was extracted from PBMCs in TRIzol for both TCR sequencing and RNA sequencing. Graves' disease was diagnosed according to American Thyroid Association guidelines. Patients were recruited from an endocrinology department in Xi'an, China. Each patient gave about 8.1 milliliters of peripheral blood, collected in an EDTA anticoagulant tube. Ficoll Paque Plus density gradient separation was used to isolate PBMCs, and no additional T cell sorting was done. An Agilent 2100 Bioanalyzer and agarose gel were used to assess RNA quality, and a NanoDrop 2000 was used to measure RNA concentration. Broader findings and caveats from the paper: TRBV28, TRBJ1-2 and TRBJ2-5 were preferentially used in persistent disease, while TRBV20-1 and TRBJ2-1 were favored in newly diagnosed disease. The small sample size was acknowledged by the authors as a limitation that may reduce accuracy. Persistent patients shared more public clonotypes among themselves (around 2,500) than newly diagnosed patients did (about 970). Sequencing and analysis were restricted to the TCR beta chain. Persistent Graves' disease patients showed lower TCR Shannon entropy and fewer highly expanded clones than newly diagnosed patients, suggesting clonal expansion. Only peripheral blood was studied, because thyroid tissue, the primary lesion, was inaccessible.

Germline trimming amounts to 7 bases on V and 4 bases on J, with 8 as the count of junction bases outside the gene matches. The CDR3 holds 16 amino acids from the cysteine to the phenylalanine. Here the CDR3 DNA is all that survives: 48 bases in frame from base 1. CDR1 and CDR2, per the germline V gene (reference sequence), are LNHDA and SQIVND. Libraries were built with multiplex PCR. The sequencer was an Illumina HiSeq 4000. TCR beta libraries were built with iRepertoire HTBI primers and Arm-PCR amplification of CDR3 regions. PCR products were gel purified before sequencing. The paper's data handling went like this. Gene usage analysis of CDR3 amino acid clonotypes relied on the 60 or so TRBV and more than twelve TRBJ segments identified across samples. Filtered high-quality paired reads were merged into contigs using COPE and FqMerger. BLAST was used to align contigs to IMGT TRBV, TRBD and TRBJ reference genes, with CDR3 defined following IMGT. Any clonotype with a frequency above 0.1% was counted as a highly expanded clone. Repertoire diversity was measured by Shannon entropy, and V-J evenness by the Gini coefficient. A clonotype was considered public if more than one individual shared it. TCRdb trimmed the raw reads at Q25, called clones with MiXCR and kept productive beta chains. Rows merge per CDR3 protein into single entries with the most common DNA and genes. The V and J calls follow TCRdb's processing rather than the paper's. The sample data list 680,000 or so distinct CDR3 sequences, and around 17% of these were observed just once. The biggest ten clones account for 15% to 20% of the sample.

The same data also contributed to another study, on T cells in Graves' hyperthyroidism and ophthalmopathy. The second publication reports: Stable Graves' hyperthyroidism was defined as the absence of progression to ophthalmopathy over 18 months of follow-up. Hyperthyroidism patients were newly diagnosed, had a disease duration of under 2 months, and were aged 18 to 65 years. The study excluded patients with uncontrolled infections, other autoimmune diseases, pregnancy or lactation. Clinical symptoms, serum thyroxine and TRAb, thyroid ultrasound, and orbital computed tomography formed the basis for the diagnoses. For the first round of RT-PCR on the TCR CDR3, the HTBI primer set was used together with the Qiagen OneStep RT-PCR kit. Most expanded thyroid clonotypes (frequency above 0.001) were also detected in blood, suggesting blood repertoires may reflect thyroid immune responses. Ophthalmopathy was separated from stable hyperthyroidism by a 13 V-J signature model, with around 90% sensitivity and roughly 81% specificity obtained in cross-validation and 80%/75% obtained in testing. In validation, progression to ophthalmopathy was predicted by the model with more than 65% sensitivity and just over 72% specificity, a median of around 6.5 months before onset. To identify TCR V-J signatures that set the groups apart, the researchers used a discovery cohort of 100 patients, made up of 43 with Graves' ophthalmopathy and some 55 with stable Graves' hyperthyroidism. Whether ophthalmopathy could be predicted prospectively was tested in an independent validation cohort made up of approximately 19 hyperthyroidism patients plus 17 patients who later progressed to ophthalmopathy. The roughly 94 discovery patients were randomly divided into training and test sets at a 7:3 ratio. Thyroid tissue and blood T-cell repertoires from more than 5 Graves' hyperthyroidism patients were also compared in the study. Following sampling, methimazole starting at 30 mg daily was given to hyperthyroidism patients, and high-dose intravenous methylprednisolone was given to ophthalmopathy patients. Libraries were constructed in a second round of multiplex PCR, after which size selection and purification were carried out. Sequencing of the libraries was done on an Illumina HiSeq2000 using paired-end 100 bp reads. Raw data were processed with SOAPnuke, discarding reads with adapters, uncalled bases, mean Phred below 15, or no exact constant-primer or identifier match. High-quality paired reads were merged using COPE v1.2.5, and each unique nucleotide sequence was defined as a clonotype. MiTCR v1.1 was used to align clonotypes to the IMGT TRBV, TRBD and TRBJ reference segments. Only V-J combinations with frequency above 0.0001, covering about 99% of repertoires, were analysed. The TCS score was defined as F50 (clonal expansion) divided by E x V (chaos), with BLOSUM62-based TCRdist calculated between CDR3 peptides within each V-J. Welch's t-statistics and random forest reduced roughly 500 V-J features to roughly 13, which were used in a naive Bayes classifier (R e1071). Sample size was not statistically predetermined, and blinding of investigators to group allocation was not performed. TCR Vbeta CDR3 sequencing of approximately 140 peripheral blood samples (approximately 44 ophthalmopathy, around 80 hyperthyroidism and around 17 progressor patients) is reported in the paper.

The V and J segments used are TRBV19 and TRBJ2-2, with 11 bases matching TRBD2. The material sequenced was peripheral blood mononuclear cells (PBMCs), taken at new diagnosis, from a patient treated with antithyroid drugs. The TCR sequence derives from a woman aged 25 to 39 with Graves disease. Donor details come from another sample of the same person, matched by shared clones. The nucleotide sequence reads TGTGCCAGTACCCGATTAGCGGGAGGGCCCACCGGGGAGCTGTTTTTT. This encodes CASTRLAGGPTGELFF.